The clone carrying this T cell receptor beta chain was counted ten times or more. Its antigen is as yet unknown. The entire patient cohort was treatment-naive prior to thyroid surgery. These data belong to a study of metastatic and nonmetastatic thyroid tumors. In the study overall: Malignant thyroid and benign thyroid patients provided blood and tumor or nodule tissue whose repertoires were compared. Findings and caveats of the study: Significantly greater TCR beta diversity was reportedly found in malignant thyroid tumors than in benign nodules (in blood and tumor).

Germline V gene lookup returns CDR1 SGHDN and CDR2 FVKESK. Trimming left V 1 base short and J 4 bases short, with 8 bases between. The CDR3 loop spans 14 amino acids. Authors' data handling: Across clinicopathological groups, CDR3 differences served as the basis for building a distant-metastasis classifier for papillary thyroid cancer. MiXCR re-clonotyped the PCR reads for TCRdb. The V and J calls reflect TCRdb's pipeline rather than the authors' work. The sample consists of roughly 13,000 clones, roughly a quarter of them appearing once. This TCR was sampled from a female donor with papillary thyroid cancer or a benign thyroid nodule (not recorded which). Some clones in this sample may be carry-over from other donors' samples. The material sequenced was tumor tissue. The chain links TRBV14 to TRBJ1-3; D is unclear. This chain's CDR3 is CASSQVRSGNTIYF. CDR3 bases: TGTGCCAGCAGCCAAGTTCGGTCCGGAAACACCATATATTTT.